This record covers a single T cell receptor beta chain. These data originate in a study of T cells after somatic rescue of genetic block. The germline V gene encodes CDR1 KGHSH and CDR2 LQKENI. This CDR3 has 15 residues. The V and J ends lost 3 bases and 0 bases respectively, with 11 bases between them. The method was immunoSEQ multiplex PCR; TCRdb's version includes in-frame clones alone and lacks a portion of them. The table records about 11,000 clones, approximately 79% of them present only once. Sequenced sample: peripheral blood mononuclear cells (PBMCs). The receptor was derived from a boy aged 5-17 years. The rearrangement joins TRBV18 to TRBJ1-2, with D maybe TRBD1 (6 bases). The CDR3 coding sequence is TGTGCCAGCTCACCGGACAGCTCTACTAACTATGGCTACACCTTC. Amino acid sequence: CASSPDSSTNYGYTF.